This TCR beta chain was recorded in a study of breast tumors, draining lymph nodes, adjacent tissues. Overall study findings and caveats: That most tumor T cells come from lymph nodes remained unproven.

Many counts were recorded for this clonotype. Its specificity is not known. TCRdb reprocessed the multiplex PCR reads via MiXCR and lists one record per CDR3 protein. The data contain about 140,000 distinct CDR3 sequences, approximately 32% of them singletons. The lymph nodes were axillary draining lymph nodes from breast cancer patients. CDR3 size: 13 residues. V lost 5 bases to trimming and J lost 8 bases, with 12 bases between them. Germline V gene sequence: CDR1 SGHTA, CDR2 FQGNSA. The sample was axillary lymph node tissue. This receptor was taken from a female donor with breast cancer. Some clones in this sample may be carry-over from other donors' samples. The chain employs TRBV7-2 and TRBJ2-2, with a tentative D call TRBD1 (5 bases). In DNA form, the CDR3 reads TGTGCCAGCAGCCCCCGGACACGGGGGGAGCTGTTTTTT. As protein: CASSPRTRGELFF.